Here is one T cell receptor beta chain with its context. The data were obtained in a study of technical replicates of blood from a handful of donors. The assay was immunoSEQ multiplex PCR, and TCRdb's table has in-frame clones only and misses some. The sample includes 72,000 or so clones, about 90% of them seen just once. This CDR3 spans 15 amino acids. Trimming cost V 0 bases and J 0 bases, with 7 bases left between them. CDR1 and CDR2 from the germline V gene are SGHNT and YENEEA. Material for sequencing was T cells isolated from PBMCs. This chain links TRBV11-3 with TRBJ2-3; D possibly corresponds to TRBD2 (6 bases). The TCR was taken from a human donor in good health. The CDR3 here is CASSLDGTSTDTQYF. DNA of the CDR3: TGTGCCAGCAGCTTAGATGGGACTAGCACAGATACGCAGTATTTT. Filled out from reference TRBV11-3 and TRBJ2-3, the complete variable domain reads EAGVVQSPRYKIIEKKQPVAFWCNPISGHNTLYWYLQNLGQGPELLIRYENEEAVDDSQLPKDRFSAERLKGVDSTLKIQPAELGDSAVYLCASSLDGTSTDTQYFGPGTRLTVL.